One sample yielded the 19 T cell receptor beta chains listed below, sequenced in a study of blood T cell repertoires in COVID-19. Data came from immunoSEQ multiplex PCR; TCRdb stores just in-frame clones and leaves some out. This sample has some 150,000 clones, with approximately 86% found just once. Source material: peripheral blood. These receptor sequences come from a man aged 60-69 years who had recovered from COVID-19.

The genes are TRBV4-1 and TRBJ1-1; maybe TRBD1 (6 bases). V dropped 1 base and J dropped 1 base, with 13 bases sitting between them. The CDR3 runs to 16 residues. Germline V gives CDR1 MGHRA, CDR2 YSYEKL. This chain's CDR3 is CASSQAQDSPNTEAFF. The CDR3 coding sequence is TGCGCCAGCAGCCAAGCTCAGGACAGCCCGAACACTGAAGCTTTCTTT.

The rearrangement links TRBV9 to TRBJ2-7; TRBD2 matches at 10 bases. Germline lookup yields CDR1 SGDLS and CDR2 YYNGEE. CDR3 length: 17 amino acids. V shed 3 bases, J shed 1 base, and the junction held 10 bases outside the gene matches. The CDR3 DNA sequence: TGTGCCAGCAGCGGGACAAACGAGCGGGGGGGATCCTACGAGCAGTACTTC. Protein: CASSGTNERGGSYEQYF.

CDR3 coding DNA: TGTGCCAGCAGCTTAGTTAGGGGTGAAGCTTTCTTT. As protein: CASSLVRGEAFF. The gene calls are TRBV7-2 and TRBJ1-1; D might be TRBD1 (5 bases). Deletions cut 1 base from V and 7 bases from J, with 7 bases between. This CDR3 comprises 12 residues. Germline-derived CDR1 and CDR2 are SGHTA and FQGNSA.

The chain is built from TRBV11-2 and TRBJ2-1; 11 nucleotides line up with TRBD2. V was clipped by 6 bases and J by 6 bases; unmatched bases: 13. Germline V gene sequence: CDR1 SGHAT, CDR2 FQNNGV. CDR3 size: 17 residues. The DNA for the CDR3 is TGTGCCAGCAGTCTTAGGGGAGCTAGCGGGGGGACCAATGAGCAGTTCTTC. Translating gives CASSLRGASGGTNEQFF.

The V gene is TRBV30, the J gene TRBJ1-2; 7 nucleotides agree with TRBD1. The V and J ends lost 4 bases and 8 bases, in that order; junction bases with no gene match: 16. Germline V lookup: CDR1 GTSNPN, CDR2 SVGIG (reference sequence). The CDR3 sequence is 15 residues long. The CDR3 coding sequence is TGTGCCTGGACTTCGGATCCGCAGGGGGTTGGGGGCTACACCTTC. Protein: CAWTSDPQGVGGYTF.

The rearrangement links TRBV29-1 to TRBJ2-3; D perhaps matches TRBD1 (5 bases). V was trimmed by 7 bases and J by 4 bases, leaving 9 bases between them. CDR3 length equals 11 residues. The germline V gene encodes CDR1 SQVTM and CDR2 ANQGSEA. The CDR3 DNA reads TGCAGCGGCAGGGTAGCAGATACGCAGTATTTT. Encoded protein: CSGRVADTQYF.

The chain carries TRBV7-2 and TRBJ1-6; D is undetermined. V gave up 5 bases and J gave up 6 bases, with 17 bases separating them. CDR1 and CDR2 from the germline V gene are SGHTA and FQGNSA. This CDR3 contains 16 residues. In nucleotides, the CDR3 is TGTGCCAGCAGCGCGAGGACGGGAAGAACTAATTCACCCCTCCACTTT. This encodes CASSARTGRTNSPLHF.

The chain uses TRBV7-9 and TRBJ2-2; maybe TRBD2 (5 bases). The V gene's germline CDR1 is SEHNR and CDR2 FQNEAQ (reference sequence). CDR3 length: 14 residues. Trimming cost V 9 bases and J 5 bases, with 16 bases left between them. The CDR3 bases are TGTGCCAGTTCTTGGGTGTCGGGAACCGGGGAGCTGTTTTTT. This codes for CASSWVSGTGELFF.

This chain connects TRBV5-6 to TRBJ1-2, with 7 nucleotides matching TRBD1. V lost 1 base, J lost 4 bases, and 7 bases stayed unmatched. CDR3 length equals 15 residues. The V gene's germline CDR1 is SGHDT and CDR2 YYEEEE. For the CDR3, the DNA is TGTGCCAGCAGCTTGAGGGGGCGCGTCGTCTATGGCTACACCTTC. Residues: CASSLRGRVVYGYTF.

The chain employs TRBV7-6 and TRBJ1-5; D uncertain. This CDR3 comprises 15 residues. Trimming shortened V by 5 bases and J by 0 bases, and 11 bases separated the two germline ends. Germline CDR1 SGHVS, CDR2 FNYEAQ. CDR3 DNA: TGTGCCAGCAGCACCACACCGAATAGCAATCAGCCCCAGCATTTT. This codes for CASSTTPNSNQPQHF.

The chain couples TRBV7-3 to TRBJ2-3, with TRBD2 matching over 7 bases. CDR1 and CDR2 (germline): SGHTA, FQGTGA. The CDR3 has 14 residues. J was trimmed by 4 bases and V by 5 bases; bases with no gene match: 6. The CDR3 region is CASSHTGGADTQYF. The CDR3 DNA sequence: TGTGCCAGCAGCCATACGGGGGGAGCAGATACGCAGTATTTT.

This clone came up a few times. The chain combines TRBV5-6 with TRBJ2-1, with D perhaps matching TRBD1 (6 bases). CDR1 and CDR2 from the germline V gene are SGHDT and YYEEEE. V was trimmed by 2 bases and J by 0 bases, leaving 9 bases between them. The CDR3 is 15 residues long. In DNA form, the CDR3 reads TGTGCCAGCAGCTTTGGGGGCAGCTCCTACAATGAGCAGTTCTTC. Protein: CASSFGGSSYNEQFF.

The V and J genes are TRBV4-2 and TRBJ2-7; TRBD1 might be the D (5 bases). CDR3 size: 13 residues. Trimming removed 2 bases from V and 6 bases from J, with 11 bases in between. CDR1 is LGHNA and CDR2 is YNFKEQ in the germline V gene. The CDR3 bases are TGTGCCAGCAGCCAACAGGGTGGAACCGAGCAGTACTTC. Translated: CASSQQGGTEQYF.

The chain employs TRBV2 and TRBJ1-1; perhaps TRBD1 as D (6 bases). This CDR3 has 12 residues. Germline V gene sequence: CDR1 SNHLY, CDR2 FYNNEI. V was cut by 8 bases and J by 1 base, with 8 bases left in between. The CDR3: CASWTENTEAFF. Here the CDR3 DNA reads TGTGCCAGCTGGACAGAGAACACTGAAGCTTTCTTT.

The chain has TRBV28 and TRBJ1-2; D possibly corresponds to TRBD1 (5 bases). The length of the CDR3 is 12 residues. CDR1 and CDR2 from the germline V gene are MDHEN and SYDVKM. V lost 6 bases to trimming and J lost 1 base, with 6 bases between them. The CDR3 DNA is TGTGCCAGCAGACAGGTTAACTATGGCTACACCTTC. Amino acids: CASRQVNYGYTF.

The chain uses TRBV6-5 and TRBJ1-1; D remains ambiguous. This CDR3 is 13 amino acids long. Between the trimmed V and J ends, which lost 7 bases and 1 base, there was a span of 10 bases. Germline loops: CDR1 MNHEY, CDR2 SVGAGI. The CDR3: CASIPRENTEAFF. CDR3 sequence (DNA): TGTGCCAGCATACCGCGAGAGAACACTGAAGCTTTCTTT.

The rearrangement links TRBV30 to TRBJ1-1; D gene ambiguous. There are 14 residues in the CDR3. Germline CDR1 reads GTSNPN; CDR2 reads SVGIG (reference sequence). Trimming cost V 0 bases and J 3 bases, with 11 bases left between them. The CDR3 protein is CAWSVSPGDTEAFF. As DNA, the CDR3 is TGTGCCTGGAGTGTGAGTCCCGGGGACACTGAAGCTTTCTTT.

The rearrangement joins TRBV7-8 to TRBJ2-3; 7 nucleotides agree with TRBD2. After removal of 4 bases from V and 6 bases from J, the junction contained 1 base not matched to a gene. The CDR3 totals 12 residues. The germline V gene has CDR1 SGHVS and CDR2 FQNEAQ. The CDR3 DNA is TGTGCCAGCAGCTACGGGAGGGATACGCAGTATTTT. This gives the protein CASSYGRDTQYF. Supplemented by reference TRBV7-8 and TRBJ2-3, the full variable domain reads GAGVSQSPRYKVAKRGQDVALRCDPISGHVSLFWYQQALGQGPEFLTYFQNEAQLDKSGLPSDRFFAERPEGSVSTLKIQRTQQEDSAVYLCASSYGRDTQYFGPGTRLTVL.

In this sample, this clone turned up once. This chain uses TRBV20-1 with TRBJ2-7; tentatively, D is TRBD2 (5 bases). The CDR3 is made up of 11 amino acids. V lost 2 bases, J lost 4 bases, and 6 bases lay in between. CDR1 DFQATT and CDR2 SNEGSKA come from the germline V gene (reference sequence). CDR3: CSARTGYEQYF. As DNA, the CDR3 is TGCAGTGCTAGAACGGGGTACGAGCAGTACTTC.